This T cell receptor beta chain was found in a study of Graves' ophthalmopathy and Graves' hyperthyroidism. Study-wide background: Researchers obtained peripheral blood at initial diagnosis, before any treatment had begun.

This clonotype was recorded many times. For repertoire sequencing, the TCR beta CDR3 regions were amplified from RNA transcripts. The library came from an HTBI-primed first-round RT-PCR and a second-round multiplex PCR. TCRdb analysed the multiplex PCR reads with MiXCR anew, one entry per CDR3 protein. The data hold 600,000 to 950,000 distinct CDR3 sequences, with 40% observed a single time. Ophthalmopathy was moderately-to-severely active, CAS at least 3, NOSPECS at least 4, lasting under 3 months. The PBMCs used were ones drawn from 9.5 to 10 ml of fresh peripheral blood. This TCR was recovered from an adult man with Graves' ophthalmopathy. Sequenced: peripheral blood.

The CDR3 here is CASSSTSRVGSPLHF. CDR3 sequence (DNA): TGTGCCAGCAGCTCTACATCCAGGGTTGGGTCACCCCTCCACTTT. The gene calls are TRBV7-9 and TRBJ1-6, with D possibly being TRBD1 (5 bases). The length of the CDR3 is 15 residues. CDR1 and CDR2 (germline): SEHNR, FQNEAQ (reference sequence). V lost 4 bases, J lost 10 bases, and 17 bases lay in between.